A selection of T cell receptor beta chains follows, all from one sample in a study of identical twins. Each CDR3 protein gets one entry after TCRdb re-called the 5' RACE reads with MiXCR. This sample yields approximately 470,000 distinct CDR3 sequences, of which approximately 14% are seen a single time; about 0.52% belongs to the top ten. The same data also went into a second study, on yellow fever vaccine responses in identical twins.

Material for sequencing was CD4+ T cells sorted from blood. Receptor source: a woman aged 18-30 years in good health. The CDR3 runs from the conserved cysteine through the conserved F or W. The D gene is left open where the match is weak. Only part of the rows carry a size: once, few, many, or a class if the clone is expanded.

>TRBJ2-1|TRBV5-5|TRBD1|few
TGTGCCAGAACAGGGGGCGGGGTAGGAAAGAATGAGCAGTTCTTC
CARTGGGVGKNEQFF
>TRBJ2-7|TRBV29-1|.|many
TGCAGCGTTTCGCGGGGCACCTACGAGCAGTACTTC
CSVSRGTYEQYF
>TRBJ2-3|TRBV20-1|.|.
TGCAGTGCTAGAGATGGCCAGGGCACAGATACGCAGTATTTT
CSARDGQGTDTQYF
>TRBJ2-1|TRBV20-1|TRBD1|many
TGCAGTGCTGCGACAGGGGGCTACAATGAGCAGTTCTTC
CSAATGGYNEQFF
>TRBJ1-4|TRBV20-1|TRBD1|once
TGCAGTGCTAGAGATGCAAGCAGGGGGACTAATGAAAAACTGTTTTTT
CSARDASRGTNEKLFF
>TRBJ2-7|TRBV5-1|.|.
TGCGCCAGCAGCGCAACAGGGAGGAAGTACTTC
CASSATGRKYF
>TRBJ2-5|TRBV27|.|few
TGTGCCAGCAGTCCTCGGACGGAGGACGTAGAGACCCAGTACTTC
CASSPRTEDVETQYF
>TRBJ2-7|TRBV4-1|TRBD2|.
TGCGCCAGCAGCCCGACCTCTAGCGGGGGGGTCTACGAGCAGTACTTC
CASSPTSSGGVYEQYF
>TRBJ2-7|TRBV29-1|TRBD2|many
TGCAGCGTTGAAGCTAGCGGAAGCTCCTACGAGCAGTACTTC
CSVEASGSSYEQYF
>TRBJ1-5|TRBV19|.|few
TGTGCCAGTAGTATAGAGGGCAATCAGCCCCAGCATTTT
CASSIEGNQPQHF
>TRBJ1-5|TRBV15|.|.
TGTGCCACCAGCGGCTCCCTCAATCAGCCCCAGCATTTT
CATSGSLNQPQHF
>TRBJ2-3|TRBV5-1|.|.
TGCGCCAGCAGCAAAGGGACCTTTGGAGATACGCAGTATTTT
CASSKGTFGDTQYF
>TRBJ2-1|TRBV6-6|.|few
TGTGCCAGCAGACCGCAGGGGATGAATGAGCAGTTCTTC
CASRPQGMNEQFF
>TRBJ2-1|TRBV12-3/TRBV12-4|.|.
TGTGCCAGCACCTTAATGTGGAGGGGTGGTGAGCAGTTCTTC
CASTLMWRGGEQFF
>TRBJ1-5|TRBV5-1|.|many
TGCGCCAGCAGCTTGGAGGGGGGGGCTAGCAATCAGCCCCAGCATTTT
CASSLEGGASNQPQHF
>TRBJ2-7|TRBV9|TRBD2|few
TGTGCCAGCAGCGTAGAACTAGCGGCGGTATCCTACGAGCAGTACTTC
CASSVELAAVSYEQYF
>TRBJ2-1|TRBV12-3/TRBV12-4|.|many
TGTGCCAGCAGTGCGACCCATGAGCAGTTCTTC
CASSATHEQFF
>TRBJ2-3|TRBV10-3|TRBD1|few
TGTGCCACTGACAGGGGTTCGCAGACAGATACGCAGTATTTT
CATDRGSQTDTQYF
>TRBJ2-3|TRBV7-3|TRBD2|few
TGTGCCAGCAGCCGAGCGGGGGGTGGGGGAGATACGCAGTATTTT
CASSRAGGGGDTQYF
>TRBJ2-3|TRBV10-3|TRBD1|few
TGTGCCATCAGTGAGTCAGGACAGGGTACAGATACGCAGTATTTT
CAISESGQGTDTQYF
>TRBJ2-7|TRBV20-1|TRBD2|few
TGCAGTGCTAACGCAAGACTAGCGGGAGGGAGGAACGAGCAGTACTTC
CSANARLAGGRNEQYF
>TRBJ2-3|TRBV10-2|.|.
TGCGCCAGCAGTGAGGGGGGTCGGGATACGCAGTATTTT
CASSEGGRDTQYF